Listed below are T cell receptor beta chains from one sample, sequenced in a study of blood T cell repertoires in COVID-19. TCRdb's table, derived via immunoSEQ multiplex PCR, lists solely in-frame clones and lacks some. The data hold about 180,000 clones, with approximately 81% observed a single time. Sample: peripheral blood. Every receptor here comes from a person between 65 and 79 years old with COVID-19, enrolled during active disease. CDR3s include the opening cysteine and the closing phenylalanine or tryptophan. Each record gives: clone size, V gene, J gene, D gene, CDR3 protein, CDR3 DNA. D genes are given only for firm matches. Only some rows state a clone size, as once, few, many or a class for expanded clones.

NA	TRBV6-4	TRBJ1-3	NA	CASPGHYSGNTIYF	TGTGCCAGCCCAGGACACTACTCTGGAAACACCATATATTTT
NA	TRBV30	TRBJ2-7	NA	CAWRDLGYEQYF	TGTGCCTGGAGGGACTTGGGTTACGAGCAGTACTTC
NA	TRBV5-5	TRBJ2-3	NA	CASSLGGGVFTDTQYF	TGTGCCAGCAGCTTGGGAGGGGGGGTGTTCACAGATACGCAGTATTTT
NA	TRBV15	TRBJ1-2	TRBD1	CATNQGGTANYGYTF	TGTGCCACCAACCAAGGAGGGACAGCTAACTATGGCTACACCTTC
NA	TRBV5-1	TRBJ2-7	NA	CASSLGKAYEQYF	TGCGCCAGCAGCCTAGGAAAGGCCTACGAGCAGTACTTC
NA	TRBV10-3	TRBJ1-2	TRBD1	CAISGVGQGFGGYTF	TGTGCCATCAGTGGGGTGGGACAGGGCTTTGGTGGCTACACCTTC
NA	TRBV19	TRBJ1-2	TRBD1	CASSRDRATLYGYTF	TGTGCCAGTAGTAGAGACAGGGCTACCCTCTATGGCTACACCTTC
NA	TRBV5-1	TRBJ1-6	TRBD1	CASSRRGQGDSPLHF	TGCGCCAGCAGCCGCCGCGGACAGGGGGATTCACCCCTCCACTTT
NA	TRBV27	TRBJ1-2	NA	CASSTPGYGYTF	TGTGCCAGCAGTACCCCAGGGTATGGCTACACCTTC
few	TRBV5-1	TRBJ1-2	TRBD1	CASSRGGQSIYGYTF	TGCGCCAGCAGCCGGGGGGGACAGTCGATCTATGGCTACACCTTC
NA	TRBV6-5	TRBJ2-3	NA	CASSSLPGSPTDTQYF	TGTGCCAGCAGTTCCCTACCGGGGTCCCCCACAGATACGCAGTATTTT
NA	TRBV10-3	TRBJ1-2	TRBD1	CATRPGTGNYGYTF	TGTGCCACCCGCCCGGGGACAGGGAACTATGGCTACACCTTC
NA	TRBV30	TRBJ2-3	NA	CAWSTSNTQYF	TGTGCCTGGAGTACTAGCAATACGCAGTATTTT
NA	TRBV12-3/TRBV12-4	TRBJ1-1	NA	CASTSYPNTEAFF	TGTGCCAGCACTTCGTATCCGAACACTGAAGCTTTCTTT
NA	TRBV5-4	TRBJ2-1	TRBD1	CASSLARGSSYNEQFF	TGTGCCAGCAGCTTGGCCAGGGGGAGCAGCTACAATGAGCAGTTCTTC
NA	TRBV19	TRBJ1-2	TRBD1	CASSIGQGAYGYTF	TGTGCCAGTAGTATTGGGCAGGGGGCGTATGGCTACACCTTC
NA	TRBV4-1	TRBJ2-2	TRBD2	CASSQAQRGLSGELFF	TGCGCCAGCAGCCAAGCCCAGCGGGGGTTGAGCGGGGAGCTGTTTTTT
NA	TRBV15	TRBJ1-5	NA	CATSRDRIGRGPQHF	TGTGCCACCAGCAGAGATCGAATAGGCCGGGGGCCCCAGCATTTT
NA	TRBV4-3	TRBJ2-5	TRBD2	CASSRRLAGGPRETQYF	TGCGCCAGCAGCCGGAGACTAGCGGGGGGGCCGCGGGAGACCCAGTACTTC
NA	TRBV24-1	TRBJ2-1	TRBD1	CATATGGESREQFF	TGTGCCACCGCTACAGGGGGCGAGTCAAGGGAGCAGTTCTTC
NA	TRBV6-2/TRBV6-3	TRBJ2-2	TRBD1	CASSYATGTGANTGELFF	TGTGCCAGCAGTTACGCGACCGGGACAGGGGCTAACACCGGGGAGCTGTTTTTT
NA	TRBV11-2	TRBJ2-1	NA	CASTRSPYNEQFF	TGTGCCAGCACTCGGTCCCCCTACAATGAGCAGTTCTTC
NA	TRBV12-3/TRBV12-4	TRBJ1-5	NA	CASRLGEGQPQHF	TGTGCCAGCAGGCTGGGGGAGGGTCAGCCCCAGCATTTT
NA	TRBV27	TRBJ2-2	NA	CASGERAGLTGELFF	TGTGCCAGCGGCGAAAGGGCAGGGCTCACCGGGGAGCTGTTTTTT
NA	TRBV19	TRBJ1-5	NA	CASGGNSNQPQHF	TGTGCCAGCGGGGGAAATAGCAATCAGCCCCAGCATTTT
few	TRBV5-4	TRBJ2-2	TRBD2	CASSSPTGTSATGELFF	TGTGCCAGCAGCTCCCCAACCGGGACTAGCGCGACCGGGGAGCTGTTTTTT
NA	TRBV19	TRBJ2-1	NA	CASSIGRGREQFF	TGTGCCAGTAGTATAGGTCGAGGGCGTGAGCAGTTCTTC
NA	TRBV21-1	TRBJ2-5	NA	CASRKLRGLAGRETQYF	TGTGCCAGCAGGAAACTGCGGGGACTAGCGGGTAGAGAGACCCAGTACTTC
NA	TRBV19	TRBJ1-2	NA	CASSIYRGGYTF	TGTGCCAGTAGTATATATCGGGGTGGCTACACCTTC
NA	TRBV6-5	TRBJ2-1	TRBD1	CASPRGTGSYNEQFF	TGTGCCAGTCCCAGAGGGACAGGGTCCTACAATGAGCAGTTCTTC
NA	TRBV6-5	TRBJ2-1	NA	CASSSGVGEQFF	TGTGCCAGCAGTTCAGGGGTGGGAGAGCAGTTCTTC
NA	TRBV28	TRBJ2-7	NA	CASSLYRALGSEQYF	TGTGCCAGCAGTTTATACAGGGCGTTGGGGTCCGAGCAGTACTTC
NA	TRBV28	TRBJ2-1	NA	CASSLRVGEQFF	TGTGCCAGCAGTTTACGGGTCGGTGAGCAGTTCTTC
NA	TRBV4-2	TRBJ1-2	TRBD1	CASSQDLGQATNYGYTF	TGTGCCAGCAGCCAAGATTTAGGACAGGCGACTAACTATGGCTACACCTTC
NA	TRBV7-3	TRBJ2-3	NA	CASSSGSGSTDTQYF	TGTGCCAGCAGCTCTGGTAGCGGTAGCACAGATACGCAGTATTTT
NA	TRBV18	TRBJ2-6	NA	CASSPLSSTGANVLTF	TGTGCCAGCTCACCACTCTCTAGTACTGGGGCCAACGTCCTGACTTTC
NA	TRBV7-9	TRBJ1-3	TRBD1	CASSQTTGVPGNTIYF	TGTGCCAGCAGCCAAACAACAGGGGTTCCTGGAAACACCATATATTTT
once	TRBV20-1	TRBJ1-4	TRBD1	CSASPQGAHEKLFF	TGCAGTGCTAGTCCACAGGGGGCTCACGAAAAACTGTTTTTT
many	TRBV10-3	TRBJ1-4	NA	CAISDREKLFF	TGTGCCATCAGTGATCGTGAAAAACTGTTTTTT
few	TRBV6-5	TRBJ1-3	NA	CANPKGKKTRNTIYF	TGTGCCAACCCCAAGGGGAAAAAAACCCGAAACACCATATATTTT
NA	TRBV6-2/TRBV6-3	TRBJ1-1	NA	CASSYRRVGPNTEAFF	TGTGCCAGCAGTTACAGGCGAGTGGGGCCGAACACTGAAGCTTTCTTT
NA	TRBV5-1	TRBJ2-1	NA	CASSLEAGSPYNEQFF	TGCGCCAGCAGCTTGGAGGCGGGGTCGCCCTACAATGAGCAGTTCTTC
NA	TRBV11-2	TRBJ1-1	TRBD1	CASSPGGGNTEAFF	TGTGCCAGCAGCCCAGGGGGCGGGAACACTGAAGCTTTCTTT
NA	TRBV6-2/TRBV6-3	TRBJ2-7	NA	CASSRGGGGSYEQYF	TGTGCCAGCAGTCGAGGGGGTGGTGGTTCCTACGAGCAGTACTTC
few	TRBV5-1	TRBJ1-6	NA	CASNRENSPLHF	TGCGCCAGCAACAGAGAAAATTCACCCCTCCACTTT